This T cell receptor (beta chain) was recovered during a study of early stage breast cancer tumors (dated 2017 in TCRdb). Background for the entire study: Of the approximately 15 invasive breast tumors, some twelve were found to be estrogen receptor-positive, progesterone receptor-positive and HER2-negative. Of the approximately 12 ER+/PR+/HER2- tumors, eight were classified as invasive ductal carcinomas and four as invasive lobular carcinomas. On average, each sample had roughly 10-fold read coverage. A total of over 2 million templates, representing 850,000 to 1,400,000 unique clonotypes, were detected across all samples. What the study reported, not specific to this receptor: Bulk genomic DNA sequencing of unsorted cells missed chain pairing and functional markers such as CD4, CD8 and FOXP3. Because the cohort was small, analysis by tumor subtype was not possible. Repertoires from blood resembled normal breast more closely than tumor, and using blood as a reference for each tissue separated tumor from normal in about 90% of the 16 patients. Enriched TCRB sequences shared across patients were mostly commonly generated sequences, unlikely to play an important role in the tumor microenvironment. Tumors showed about 2.5-fold higher T cell density and higher clonality than adjacent normal breast tissue.

Comment on this clone: Its antigen target is currently unknown. No base quality values were provided; no much bigger clone lies one nucleotide off.

Each sample was amplified as two independent genomic DNA replicates: 0.5 to 0.65 ug for blood and approximately 1.5 ug for tumor or normal breast. Following the manufacturer's instructions, the ImmunoSeq Intro kit was used to carry out TCRB sequencing on genomic DNA. For absolute quantification, the approximately 30-cycle multiplex PCR included proprietary primers along with spike-in control sequences. An 87-bp fragment spanning the CDR3 and flanking V and J genes was sequenced with single-end 150-bp reads. Each lane of an Illumina MiSeq running version 3.0 chemistry carried seven multiplexed samples, with two replicates apiece. Per the source publication's procedure: The vendor's proprietary pipeline handled the raw data processing, merging both replicates into a single result for each sample. A clonotype was defined as productive rearrangements that share the same V-gene family, CDR3 amino acid sequence and J-gene segment. Clonality was calculated as 1 minus the normalized Shannon entropy (Pielou evenness) of TCRB abundances. To estimate T cell density, the total number of templates was divided by the input cell count, which was inferred from how much DNA went in. Recon with default parameters was used to estimate total repertoire diversity and clonality. Tumor-enriched clonotypes were defined as having over 0.1% abundance in tumor and at least 32-fold higher abundance than in normal breast. TCRdb limited this immuneACCESS table to in-frame rearrangements with V and J called. A share of clones is missing; checked studies link under half to unresolved V genes, and the rest is unexplained. V, J and clone size reflect that table, while D and trimming were determined from the DNA. In this sample the table shows about 30,000 clones, around 70% of which occur a single time. Approximately 35% of the sample belongs to the ten largest clones.

The study profiled bulk TCR beta-chain repertoires in matched peripheral blood, tumor and adjacent normal breast tissue taken from over 15 patients with early-stage breast cancer. Before surgery, roughly 4.5-10 mL of whole blood was collected in EDTA tubes and processed within 2 hours. Ficoll-Paque centrifugation in SepMate-50 tubes was used to isolate peripheral blood mononuclear cells. For storage in liquid nitrogen, PBMCs were cryopreserved as aliquots of roughly 2 to 4.5 million cells in roughly 90% FBS with around 10% DMSO. Genomic DNA was extracted with the Qiagen AllPrep DNA/RNA Mini kit. Compared with germline, V lacks 1 base and J lacks 4 bases; bases without a gene match: 8. CDR1 SGHVS and CDR2 FQNEAQ are derived from the germline V gene. There are 16 amino acids in the CDR3, from cysteine to phenylalanine inclusive. Only the CDR3 part of the read is kept: 48 bases, read in frame from the first base.

This chain is built from TRBV7-8 and TRBJ2-5, and TRBD2 matches 8 of the central bases. The receptor comes from a person aged 50-59 years with breast cancer. The sequencing sample was made of blood. CDR3 reads: CASSLVSIAGGETQYF. In nucleotides, the sequence is TGTGCCAGCAGCTTAGTTAGCATCGCGGGGGGAGAGACCCAGTACTTC.